This T cell receptor beta chain was captured by sequencing in a study of blood T cell repertoires in COVID-19. Germline CDR1 and CDR2: LGHDT and YNNKEL (reference sequence). The J segment lost 7 bases and the V segment lost 3 bases, leaving 9 bases of the junction unmatched. The CDR3 covers 16 residues. This clone was counted a few times. Only in-frame clones appear in the TCRdb table, and some are missing; sequencing was by immunoSEQ multiplex PCR. The profile shows about 70,000 clones, about 85% of them singletons. The sequenced sample was peripheral blood. J is TRBJ1-2 and V is TRBV3-1 (or the pseudogene TRBV3-2), with 12 bases matching TRBD1. The receptor was isolated from a man between 65 and 79 years old with active COVID-19. Here the CDR3 reads CASSQPGTGGLLGYTF. In nucleotides, the CDR3 is TGTGCCAGCAGCCAGCCCGGGACAGGGGGCCTTCTTGGCTACACCTTC.